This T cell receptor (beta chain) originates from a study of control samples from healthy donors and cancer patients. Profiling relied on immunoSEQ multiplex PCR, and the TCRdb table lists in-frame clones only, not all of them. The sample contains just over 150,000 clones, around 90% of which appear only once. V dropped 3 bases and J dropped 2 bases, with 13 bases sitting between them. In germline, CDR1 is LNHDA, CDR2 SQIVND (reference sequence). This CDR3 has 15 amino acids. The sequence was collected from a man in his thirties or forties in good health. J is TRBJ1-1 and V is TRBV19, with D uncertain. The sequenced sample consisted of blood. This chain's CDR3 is CASSIFEGSNTEAFF. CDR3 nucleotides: TGTGCCAGTAGTATCTTCGAAGGGTCCAACACTGAAGCTTTCTTT.